This T cell receptor beta chain was sequenced for a study of blood T cell repertoires in COVID-19. Whole-study context: Whether acute or convalescent, the COVID-19 samples came from the United States, Italy and Spain. Sample material is recorded as cDNA or gDNA derived from T cells, B-cell-depleted T cells, or PBMCs.

In the original analysis: Amplification of reference gene primers was used by the study to estimate nucleated cell counts. TCRdb's table, derived via immunoSEQ multiplex PCR, lists solely in-frame clones and lacks some. That table furnishes V, J and clone size, whereas the DNA furnished D and trimming. The sample has about 200,000 clones, roughly nine tenths seen once. The germline gives CDR1 LGHDT, CDR2 YNNKEL (reference sequence). The CDR3 covers 15 residues. V lost 8 bases to trimming and J lost 0 bases, with 11 bases between them. The specimen was peripheral blood. The TCR comes from a woman in her sixties or seventies with acute or convalescent COVID-19. The chain joins TRBV3-1 (or the pseudogene TRBV3-2) to TRBJ2-6, with D tentatively TRBD2 (6 bases). The CDR3 nucleotides read TGTGCCAGCGGGGACTCTCCCTCTGGGGCCAACGTCCTGACTTTC. It codes for CASGDSPSGANVLTF.